This TCR beta chain was profiled in a study of T cells after yellow fever vaccination. Points on this clonotype: Its cognate antigen is unknown.

It was through 5'RACE template switching that TCR cDNA was made, with a universal primer site and UMIs added. TCRdb re-called the 5' RACE reads through MiXCR, storing one row per CDR3 protein. The sample contains 200,000 to 250,000 distinct CDR3 sequences, approximately 3.2% of which appear only once. Study results and limitations: Primary-vaccination clones mostly resurfaced post-booster (around 96% CD4, approximately 89% CD8). Clonotypes appearing in both CD4 and CD8 compartments existed, and their share was small.

Unmatched junction bases numbered 8, after V lost 0 bases and J lost 9 bases. The CDR3 consists of 16 residues. The germline CDR1 and CDR2 sequences are MNHEY and SVGAGI. The sequencing used CD4+ T cells sorted from PBMCs, collected 10 days after the yellow fever booster vaccination. The TCR comes from a man aged 18-30 years who received the YFV17D yellow fever vaccine. The chain carries TRBV6-5 and TRBJ1-6, with TRBD1 matching over 7 bases. CDR3 loop: CASSYSKTGVGSPLHF. The CDR3 DNA sequence: TGTGCCAGCAGTTACTCGAAAACAGGGGTGGGTTCACCCCTCCACTTT.